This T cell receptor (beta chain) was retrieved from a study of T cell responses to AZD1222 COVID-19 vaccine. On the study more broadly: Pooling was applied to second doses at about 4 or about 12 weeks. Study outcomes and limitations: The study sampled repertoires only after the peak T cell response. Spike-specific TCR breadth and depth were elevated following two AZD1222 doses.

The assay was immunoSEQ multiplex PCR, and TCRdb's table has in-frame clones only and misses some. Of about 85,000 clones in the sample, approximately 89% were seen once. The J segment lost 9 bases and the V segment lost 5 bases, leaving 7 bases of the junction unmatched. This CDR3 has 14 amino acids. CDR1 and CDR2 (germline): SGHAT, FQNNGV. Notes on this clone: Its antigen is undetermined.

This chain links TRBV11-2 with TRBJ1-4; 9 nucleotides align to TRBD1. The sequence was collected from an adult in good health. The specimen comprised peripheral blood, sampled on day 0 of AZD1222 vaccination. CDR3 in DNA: TGTGCCAGCAGCCCCGGACAGGGGTTTCAAAAACTGTTTTTT. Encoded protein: CASSPGQGFQKLFF.